This is a list of T cell receptor beta chains from one sample in a study of T cells in Graves' hyperthyroidism and ophthalmopathy. Each CDR3 protein is one row after TCRdb ran MiXCR on the multiplex PCR reads. The sample has about 380,000 distinct CDR3 sequences, about 15% seen once; the top ten hold less than 20%. Sequencing was carried out using blood. The receptors here all came from a woman younger than 45 with Graves' ophthalmopathy. Both conserved end residues are part of each CDR3. Fields, in order: D gene, V gene, J gene, clone size, CDR3 DNA, CDR3 protein. The D gene is left open where the match is weak. Part of the rows lack a size; the others show once, few, many or a class for expanded clones.

TRBD1,TRBV27,TRBJ1-6,NA,TGTGCCAGCACCGGGACAGCCAATTCACCCCTCCACTTT,CASTGTANSPLHF
NA,TRBV7-9,TRBJ1-2,many,TGTGCCAGCAGCTTAGGGCGGGGGAATATTGGCTACACCTTC,CASSLGRGNIGYTF
NA,TRBV19,TRBJ2-1,many,TGTGCCAGTAGTATTAGCTCGGGGCCCCAAGGGCAGTTCTTC,CASSISSGPQGQFF
NA,TRBV12-3/TRBV12-4,TRBJ2-5,many,TGTGCCAGCAGTACCCTACACCTCCAAGAGACCCAGTACTTC,CASSTLHLQETQYF
NA,TRBV7-9,TRBJ2-3,many,TGTGCCAGCAGCCTTCGATTAAGCGCAGATACGCAGTATTTT,CASSLRLSADTQYF
TRBD2,TRBV27,TRBJ2-2,NA,TGTGCCAGCAGTTTAGTTTTGCCTAGCGGCAACACCGGGGAGCTGTTTTTT,CASSLVLPSGNTGELFF
NA,TRBV15,TRBJ1-1,many,TGTGCCACCAGCAGAGATAGAGCTACAAACACTGAAGCTTTCTTT,CATSRDRATNTEAFF
NA,TRBV5-1,TRBJ1-6,many,TGCGCCAGCAGCTTGGACAGGGCAAATTCACCCCTCCACTTT,CASSLDRANSPLHF
TRBD2,TRBV6-4,TRBJ2-7,NA,TGTGCCAGCAGTGCCCGGGACAGGTTTTCTAGCGGGGGGGCTGGGGAGCAGTACTTC,CASSARDRFSSGGAGEQYF
NA,TRBV2,TRBJ2-2,many,TGTGCCAGCAGTGAAGGCGGGCGCGGGGAGCTGTTTTTT,CASSEGGRGELFF
NA,TRBV27,TRBJ1-4,NA,TGTGCCAGCAGCCCCCGGGGGCGCTATGAAAAACTGTTTTTT,CASSPRGRYEKLFF
NA,TRBV2,TRBJ2-3,many,TGTGCCAGCAGTCAAATTACAAGGGATACGCAGTATTTT,CASSQITRDTQYF
NA,TRBV7-9,TRBJ2-7,many,TGTGCCAGCAGCCCCCCCCGGACCTACGAGCAGTACTTC,CASSPPRTYEQYF
TRBD2,TRBV6-2/TRBV6-3,TRBJ2-1,many,TGTGCCAGCAGTCATGGTAGCGGGGGGGTAGGGGAGCAGTTCTTC,CASSHGSGGVGEQFF
NA,TRBV6-1,TRBJ1-4,NA,TGTGCCAGCAGTCCCCACGCGGGGCACGGGAATGAAAAACTGTTTTTT,CASSPHAGHGNEKLFF
NA,TRBV6-5,TRBJ1-6,few,TGTGCCAGCAGTTACTCGGGGTCTCCACCCCTCCACTTT,CASSYSGSPPLHF
TRBD2,TRBV28,TRBJ2-5,many,TGTGCCAGCAGTCCATTAGCGGGGGGGACGGAGACCCAGTACTTC,CASSPLAGGTETQYF
TRBD1,TRBV10-3,TRBJ2-1,few,TGTGCCATCAGTGTTACCGGGACAGGGGAATCCTACAATGAGCAGTTCTTC,CAISVTGTGESYNEQFF
TRBD1,TRBV29-1,TRBJ1-1,NA,TGCAGCGCCCACAGGGGACGGGAGACTGAAGCTTTCTTT,CSAHRGRETEAFF
NA,TRBV7-9,TRBJ1-1,NA,TGTGCCAGCAGACAAGTCGGGAACACTGAAGCTTTCTTT,CASRQVGNTEAFF
NA,TRBV30,TRBJ1-2,many,TGTGCCTGGCAACAGGGAGTCTATGGCTACACCTTC,CAWQQGVYGYTF
TRBD1,TRBV5-4,TRBJ2-7,few,TGTGCCAGCAGCTTGGGGGGACAGTTACACTACGAGCAGTACTTC,CASSLGGQLHYEQYF
NA,TRBV20-1,TRBJ1-2,many,TGCAGTGCTAGAGATCGGAGCAGCGAGATCTATGGCTACACCTTC,CSARDRSSEIYGYTF
TRBD1,TRBV3-1,TRBJ2-7,many,TGTGCCAGCAGCCCTGACAGGGGGCTCCTCGAGCAGTACTTC,CASSPDRGLLEQYF
TRBD1,TRBV9,TRBJ1-2,many,TGTGCCAGCGCAGGGGGGATCTATGGCTACACCTTC,CASAGGIYGYTF
TRBD2,TRBV19,TRBJ2-1,once,TGTGCCAGTAGTATAGATATCGGTAGCGGGGGGGCGTTGGATGAGCAGTTCTTC,CASSIDIGSGGALDEQFF
TRBD1,TRBV4-1,TRBJ1-5,NA,TGCGCCAGCAGCCAAGTTGGCCGCGGGACAGGAAGCAATCAGCCCCAGCATTTT,CASSQVGRGTGSNQPQHF
TRBD2,TRBV11-2,TRBJ2-2,many,TGTGCCAGCAGCCAGCTAGCGGCCCCCGGGGAGCTGTTTTTT,CASSQLAAPGELFF
TRBD1,TRBV6-1,TRBJ1-5,few,TGTGCCACCGCGGACAGGGCCAATCAGCCCCAGCATTTT,CATADRANQPQHF
NA,TRBV5-1,TRBJ2-1,many,TGCGCCAGCAGCTTGGAGCCGCTAAGTGAGCAGTTCTTC,CASSLEPLSEQFF
NA,TRBV5-6,TRBJ2-1,NA,TGTGCCAGCAGCTGGGGGACTGTCAATGAGCAGTTCTTC,CASSWGTVNEQFF
NA,TRBV3-1,TRBJ2-7,few,TGTGCCAGCAGCCAAGTCCCTGGGGCCCGCTACGAGCAGTACTTC,CASSQVPGARYEQYF
TRBD1,TRBV12-3/TRBV12-4,TRBJ1-6,NA,TGTGCCAGCAGTCGGGACAGGCTTAATTCACCCCTCCACTTT,CASSRDRLNSPLHF
NA,TRBV11-2,TRBJ1-2,few,TGTGCCAGCAGCCCGGGAGGCCGCAGGGTACATGGCTACACCTTC,CASSPGGRRVHGYTF
TRBD2,TRBV3-1,TRBJ2-2,NA,TGTGCCAGCAGCTTGGGACTAGCGGGGGGTCCGAACACCGGGGAGCTGTTTTTT,CASSLGLAGGPNTGELFF
NA,TRBV12-3/TRBV12-4,TRBJ2-3,many,TGTGCCAGCAGTGAGCTAGCTGTTCGGGCAGATACGCAGTATTTT,CASSELAVRADTQYF
TRBD1,TRBV25-1,TRBJ1-2,NA,TGTGCCAGCAGTGAATCCCAGGGGGCCCGCTATGGCTACACCTTC,CASSESQGARYGYTF
TRBD1,TRBV13,TRBJ2-7,NA,TGTGCCAGCAGTTCACCGGGACAGGGGAACGAGCAGTACTTC,CASSSPGQGNEQYF
NA,TRBV28,TRBJ2-5,once,TGTGCCAGCAGTTCCGGGGCCTACTACCAAGAGACCCAGTACTTC,CASSSGAYYQETQYF
TRBD1,TRBV19,TRBJ1-1,few,TGTGCCACCCTGGTGCCGGGACAGTCTGAAGCTTTCTTT,CATLVPGQSEAFF